This T cell receptor (beta chain) was retrieved from a study of control samples from healthy donors and cancer patients (dated by TCRdb to 2020 to 2021). CDR1 and CDR2 are drawn from the germline V gene: MDHEN, SYDVKM. V and J are truncated by 8 bases and 7 bases respectively, leaving an intervening sequence of 29 bases. The CDR3 starts with the cysteine, ends with the phenylalanine, and has 18 residues. Just the 54-base CDR3 DNA is kept, in frame starting at base 1. The library was generated by the immunoSEQ multiplex PCR assay. TCRdb re-hosts the immuneACCESS table, in-frame sequences only. Its copies lack some clones; in the studies checked, an unresolved V gene accounts for under half of them, and the cause for the rest is not known. This sample comprises roughly 170,000 clones, around 88% of them detected only once. In total, the top ten clones hold 4.9% of the sample. Turning to this clone: Its antigen target is currently unknown. No base quality information exists; no much larger clone differs at one position.

The receptor was derived from a woman in her 30s in good health. The sequence is built from TRBV28 and TRBJ2-2, and the D gene may be TRBD1, 6 bases matching. The source material was blood. The DNA sequence is given as TGTGCCAGCGCCTTAAGAGGGGGATTCATGAGTGTGGGCGGGGAGCTGTTTTTT. The translation is CASALRGGFMSVGGELFF.